The 11 T cell receptor beta chains given below trace back to one sample, sequenced in a study of blood T cell repertoires in COVID-19. Method: immunoSEQ multiplex PCR; TCRdb's copy keeps in-frame clones and lacks some. The data hold around 51,000 clones, with around 86% observed a single time. Material for sequencing was peripheral blood. All receptors come from a woman older than 75 with acute or convalescent COVID-19.

The chain joins TRBV27 to TRBJ1-4, with 7 bases lining up with TRBD1. The CDR3 length is 15 residues. The V and J ends lost 6 bases and 3 bases, in that order; junction bases with no gene match: 7. Germline V gives CDR1 MNHEY, CDR2 SMNVEV (reference sequence). CDR3: CASRYTGTANEKLFF. The CDR3 DNA sequence: TGTGCCAGCAGATACACCGGGACAGCTAATGAAAAACTGTTTTTT.

Worth noting for this clone: A read error may account for a junction end that differs from germline. The chain employs TRBV7-7 and TRBJ1-2, with D possibly matching TRBD1 (6 bases). This CDR3 spans 15 amino acids. Germline V gene sequence: CDR1 SSHAT, CDR2 FNYEAQ (reference sequence). In DNA form, the CDR3 reads TGTGCTAGCAGCTTCCGGGACACAATTAACTATGGCTACACCTTC. Its protein product is CASSFRDTINYGYTF.

The V gene is TRBV19, the J gene TRBJ1-6; D remains unclear. Germline V gene lookup returns CDR1 LNHDA and CDR2 SQIVND (reference sequence). V was pared by 7 bases and J by 7 bases, with 20 bases between. The CDR3 loop spans 16 amino acids. The CDR3 DNA follows: TGTGCCAGTACCCCCGATGGCCGGGGAAAGAATTCACCCCTCCACTTT. Protein product: CASTPDGRGKNSPLHF.

The V gene is TRBV7-9, the J gene TRBJ2-3, with no clear D. The CDR3 spans 17 residues. The ends were cut back, 3 bases at V and 0 bases at J, with 16 bases in the middle. The germline V gene encodes CDR1 SEHNR and CDR2 FQNEAQ (reference sequence). The CDR3 sequence is CASSLRSRSYSTDTQYF. The CDR3 DNA follows: TGTGCCAGCAGCTTGAGGTCGCGGTCTTATAGCACAGATACGCAGTATTTT.

The V and J genes are TRBV3-1 (or the pseudogene TRBV3-2) and TRBJ1-5; 8 bases line up with TRBD1. CDR1 is LGHDT and CDR2 is YNNKEL in the germline V gene (reference sequence). The CDR3 extends over 14 amino acids. J was trimmed by 4 bases and V by 4 bases; bases with no gene match: 3. The CDR3 DNA reads TGTGCCAGCAGCCCGACAGGGGAAAATCAGCCCCAGCATTTT. Translating gives CASSPTGENQPQHF.

The V and J genes are TRBV2 and TRBJ2-2; TRBD2 matches 14 bases. Germline V gene sequence: CDR1 SNHLY, CDR2 FYNNEI. This CDR3 contains 18 residues. V shed 2 bases, J shed 4 bases, and the junction held 6 bases outside the gene matches. The CDR3 DNA reads as TGTGCCAGCAGTGAAACGAGACTAGCGGGGGGGCGCACCGGGGAGCTGTTTTTT. Encoded protein: CASSETRLAGGRTGELFF.

The CDR3 reads CASSLGDRDIQYF. The CDR3 DNA follows: TGTGCCAGCAGTTTGGGAGATAGGGACATTCAGTACTTC. V is TRBV27 and J is TRBJ2-4, with D possibly being TRBD2 (5 bases). This CDR3 spans 13 amino acids. Germline CDR1 is MNHEY and CDR2 is SMNVEV (reference sequence). Trimming stripped 3 bases from V and 8 bases from J, with 11 bases between.

This chain links TRBV5-1 with TRBJ2-5; 10 nucleotides agree with TRBD2. The junction had 8 bases not matched to a gene; V was cut back by 4 bases and J by 2 bases. The CDR3 consists of 16 residues. The germline V gene encodes CDR1 SGHRS and CDR2 YFSETQ. The CDR3 nucleotides read TGCGCCAGCAGCCGCACCCCAGCGGGGGGGCAAGAGACCCAGTACTTC. Encoded protein: CASSRTPAGGQETQYF.

Here the CDR3 DNA reads TGTGCCAGCAGCTTCGGGACCTACGAGCAGTACTTC. Its translation: CASSFGTYEQYF. The genes are TRBV7-2 and TRBJ2-7; weak D call: TRBD2 (5 bases). Germline V gene lookup returns CDR1 SGHTA and CDR2 FQGNSA. Trimming removed 3 bases from V and 2 bases from J, with 5 bases in between. CDR3 length equals 12 residues.

The J gene is TRBJ2-7, the V gene TRBV2; the D gene is possibly TRBD1 (6 bases). The CDR3 is 12 amino acids. The V and J ends lost 4 bases and 4 bases respectively, with 8 bases between them. Germline V CDR1 and CDR2: SNHLY, FYNNEI. DNA for the CDR3: TGTGCCAGCAGTGGGACAGTTTACGAGCAGTACTTC. It yields the protein CASSGTVYEQYF.

The chain links TRBV15 to TRBJ2-5; no reliable D call. The CDR3 runs 14 residues. Germline CDR1 and CDR2: LNHNV and YYDKDF (reference sequence). V lost 0 bases and J lost 1, with 6 bases in between. The CDR3 region has the DNA TGTGCCACCAGCAGAGATCGTAGCCAAGAGACCCAGTACTTC. It specifies CATSRDRSQETQYF.